Below, 17 T cell receptor beta chains from the same sample are listed, as sequenced in a study of sequential checkpoint blockade in melanoma (dated by TCRdb to 2018 to 2020). What this sample's treatment or condition label stands for: randomized to nivolumab then ipilimumab (arm A) or the reverse (arm B). Library method: the immunoSEQ multiplex PCR assay. Entries here come from immuneACCESS through TCRdb and include only in-frame sequences with V and J called. Some clones fail to appear in such tables; in the studies checked, an unresolved V gene covers under half of the shortfall, and the cause of the remainder is unknown. Present in this sample are more than 35,000 clones, approximately 91% of which were seen just once. The ten top clones hold over 10% of the sample. This specimen was CD8+ T cells sorted from blood (inferred from file names), taken from a patient given nivolumab and ipilimumab in sequence. These receptors were collected from a human donor with melanoma.

There are a few counts of this clone. The chain uses TRBV19 and TRBJ2-7, with 8 positions matching TRBD2. The germline gives CDR1 LNHDA, CDR2 SQIVND (reference sequence). The CDR3 consists of 14 residues. The ends lost 4 bases at V and 6 bases at J; junction bases unmatched: 8. Written as DNA, the CDR3 is TGTGCCAGTAGTACCTTAGCGGGACTTGGCGAGCAGTACTTC. Protein: CASSTLAGLGEQYF.

This clone was detected only a few times. The V gene is TRBV21-1, the J gene TRBJ2-7; the table's D call TRBD2 went unverified against the DNA. TRBV21-1 is listed as a pseudogene. This CDR3 region has 19 residues. CDR3 region: CASSKGNRVLAGEPYEQYF. In nucleotides, the CDR3 is TGTGCCAGCAGCAAGGGCAACAGGGTACTAGCGGGAGAGCCCTACGAGCAGTACTTC.

The V gene is TRBV27, the J gene TRBJ2-7; TRBD1 aligns across 7 bases. Germline CDR1 is MNHEY and CDR2 is SMNVEV (reference sequence). This CDR3 comprises 12 residues. V was clipped by 5 bases and J by 9 bases; unmatched bases: 7. The CDR3 bases are TGTGCCAGCAGTACCACAGGGGCAGTGCAGTACTTC. Translation gives CASSTTGAVQYF.

This clone was seen just once. The chain employs TRBV4-3 and TRBJ2-1; 8 positions agree with TRBD1. This CDR3 has 14 residues. With V trimmed by 1 base and J by 8 bases, 4 bases remained unmatched. Germline CDR1 reads LGHNA; CDR2 reads YSLEER. CDR3 sequence (DNA): TGCGCCAGCAGCCAAGCCTCGGGACAGGATGAGCAGTTCTTC. Protein sequence: CASSQASGQDEQFF.

V usage is TRBV7-8 and J usage is TRBJ1-4, with a weak D call TRBD1 (6 bases). V was trimmed by 5 bases and J by 0 bases, leaving 16 bases between them. Germline CDR1 is SGHVS and CDR2 is FQNEAQ. The CDR3 spans 17 residues. CDR3 loop: CASSGGRTEATNEKLFF. The CDR3 DNA sequence: TGTGCCAGCAGCGGGGGCAGGACCGAAGCAACTAATGAAAAACTGTTTTTT.

This sequence joins TRBV27 and TRBJ1-2, with D hard to call. V was trimmed by 2 bases and J by 5 bases, leaving 9 bases between them. The CDR3 has 13 amino acids. CDR1 is MNHEY and CDR2 is SMNVEV in the germline V gene (reference sequence). DNA of the CDR3: TGTGCCAGCAGTTTAAGGACTGGGTATGGCTACACCTTC. Protein sequence: CASSLRTGYGYTF.

V is TRBV5-4 and J is TRBJ1-2; tentatively, D is TRBD1 (6 bases). This CDR3 is built from 16 residues. Germline V gene sequence: CDR1 SGHNT, CDR2 YYREEE (reference sequence). Trimming pared 2 bases from V and 2 bases from J, leaving 16 bases between. This chain's CDR3 is CASSFGGRPSNYGYTF. Here the CDR3 DNA reads TGTGCCAGCAGCTTCGGGGGGCGACCAAGCAACTATGGCTACACCTTC.

The genes are TRBV27 and TRBJ2-7; no clear D gene. The CDR3 covers 13 residues. Germline V lookup: CDR1 MNHEY, CDR2 SMNVEV (reference sequence). With 4 bases removed from V and 3 bases from J, the gap between germline ends came to 10 bases. The CDR3 DNA reads as TGTGCCAGCAGTTCTAAGACAAACTACGAGCAGTACTTC. This encodes CASSSKTNYEQYF.

This clone has only a few counts. The genes are TRBV19 and TRBJ2-7; tentatively, D is TRBD2 (5 bases). V was shortened by 8 bases and J by 3 bases, with 14 bases between the two germline ends. Germline V CDR1 and CDR2: LNHDA, SQIVND (reference sequence). This CDR3 region has 13 residues. In DNA, the CDR3 is TGTGCCAGTTCCCACGGGGAGTTCTACGAGCAGTACTTC. This encodes CASSHGEFYEQYF.

V is TRBV7-9 and J is TRBJ2-1, with 7 positions matching TRBD1. CDR3 length: 17 amino acids. With V trimmed by 5 bases and J by 6 bases, 16 bases remained unmatched. Germline-derived CDR1 and CDR2 are SEHNR and FQNEAQ (reference sequence). The CDR3 is CASSVRTGGPSSNEQFF. DNA of the CDR3: TGTGCCAGCAGCGTACGGACAGGTGGACCGAGTAGCAATGAGCAGTTCTTC.

The chain has TRBV27 and TRBJ2-5, with 7 bases that match TRBD2. The end of the DNA is better explained by TRBJ2-7, so the J call may be wrong. Germline assignment: CDR1 MNHEY and CDR2 SMNVEV (reference sequence). The CDR3 length is 15 residues. In DNA form, the CDR3 reads TGTGCCAGCAGCCTCGGGCAGGGAGGGTTCTACGAGCAGTACTTC. Protein sequence: CASSLGQGGFYEQYF.

This rearrangement joins TRBV28 to TRBJ2-7; 8 bases line up with TRBD1. J gave up 3 bases and V 3 bases, and 7 bases lay outside the gene matches. Germline V CDR1 and CDR2: MDHEN, SYDVKM. The CDR3 consists of 15 residues. The CDR3 sequence is CASSFRGRRVYEQYF. CDR3 DNA: TGTGCCAGCAGTTTCAGGGGGCGGCGGGTCTACGAGCAGTACTTC.

This clone was found once. The chain carries TRBV7-8 and TRBJ2-7; 8 nucleotides agree with TRBD1. Trimming cost V 5 bases and J 5 bases; bases outside gene matches: 14. Germline V gene sequence: CDR1 SGHVS, CDR2 FQNEAQ. CDR3 size: 16 residues. For the CDR3, the DNA is TGTGCCAGCAGCCCAAACCCCGTGACAGGGGTCAACGAGCAGTACTTC. Residues: CASSPNPVTGVNEQYF.

This rearrangement joins TRBV9 to TRBJ2-2, with 8 bases matching TRBD2. Trimming took 9 bases from V and 9 from J; bases not matched to a gene: 13. The CDR3 totals 14 residues. The germline CDR1 and CDR2 sequences are SGDLS and YYNGEE. CDR3 residues: CANRGTRVFRELFF. CDR3 nucleotides: TGTGCCAACAGAGGGACTAGGGTTTTTCGGGAGCTGTTTTTT.

The chain combines TRBV7-8 with TRBJ2-2, with 7 nucleotides matching TRBD2. Germline CDR1 SGHVS, CDR2 FQNEAQ. CDR3 length equals 15 residues. V shed 5 bases and J 4 bases; nucleotides not matched to a gene: 7. Here the CDR3 DNA reads TGTGCCAGCAGCATCCTTTCTAGCGGCACCGGGGAGCTGTTTTTT. This codes for CASSILSSGTGELFF.

The chain has TRBV4-1 and TRBJ2-2; TRBD1 might be the D (5 bases). Germline CDR1 reads MGHRA; CDR2 reads YSYEKL. V was clipped by 1 base and J by 2 bases, with 8 bases between them. This CDR3 spans 15 amino acids. The CDR3 coding sequence is TGCGCCAGCAGCCAAGTCAGGGCTAACACCGGGGAGCTGTTTTTT. This translates into CASSQVRANTGELFF.

This chain joins TRBV14 and TRBJ2-6, with 7 bases matching TRBD2. Germline V gene lookup returns CDR1 SGHDN and CDR2 FVKESK. J was trimmed by 0 bases and V by 4 bases; bases with no gene match: 3. The CDR3 runs 16 residues. The chain's CDR3 is CASSPGLPSGANVLTF. As DNA, the CDR3 is TGTGCCAGCAGCCCGGGACTACCCTCTGGGGCCAACGTCCTGACTTTC.